A single T cell receptor (beta chain) is shown here with its context. This clonotype was found a few times. It has no known antigen specificity. No base-level quality is on record; no much larger clone is a single base apart. The treatment or condition label, as the study defines it: in vitro stimulation with specific CMV peptide epitopes to enrich CMV-specific T cells. At the junction V is shortened by 5 bases and J by 1 base, with 5 bases in between. The germline V gene encodes CDR1 SGHVT and CDR2 SQSDAQ. The CDR3 holds 12 amino acids from the cysteine to the phenylalanine. Only the CDR3 DNA is retained, 36 bases long and in frame from the first base. The sample comes from a study of T cell repertoires in cytomegalovirus infection (dated by TCRdb to the late 2010s). About the full investigation: The peptide stimulations were aimed at well-studied HLA-B-restricted epitopes as well as recently identified HLA-C-restricted CMV epitopes, whose presentation resists viral immunomodulation. The HLA type of each donor mattered for the analysis, because public TCR beta signatures pointed to carriage of CMV infection along with the matching HLA type.

The sequencer was an Illumina HiSeq 1500. The raw public reads went through TCRdb reprocessing: fastp at Q25, MiXCR clone calling, in-frame beta chains kept. Each entry merges the rows of one CDR3 protein and shows their most common DNA and genes. The sample contains roughly 990,000 distinct CDR3 sequences, approximately 32% of them found a single time. The ten largest clones add up to roughly an eighth of the sample. Results the study describes overall, beyond this receptor: In the ex vivo response, HLA-C-restricted CMV-specific TCR beta clonotypes were dominant, and in two of eight donors the single most frequent clonotype came from this HLA-C-restricted group. Cumulative frequency of public TCR beta family members discriminated carriers of CMV infection plus the relevant HLA type in this cohort and an independent roughly 330-donor cohort.

The sequencing used cultured CD8+ T cells from PBMCs, collected from culture after CMV antigen stimulation. The chain links TRBV7-4 with TRBJ1-2, with the D gene not clear enough to name. This TCR came from a human donor in good health (CMV status not recorded). Some clones in this sample may be carry-over from other donors' samples. The CDR3 protein sequence reads: CASSRYNYGYTF. The nucleotide sequence is given as TGTGCCAGCAGCCGATATAACTATGGCTACACCTTC.